The clone carrying this T cell receptor (beta chain) was counted at least ten times. Amplified regions were TCR beta CDR3 sequences from RNA transcripts. The TCR CDR3 was amplified in a first-round RT-PCR using the HTBI primer set. TCRdb re-derived calls from the multiplex PCR reads in MiXCR, one entry per CDR3 protein. Of approximately 630,000 distinct CDR3 sequences in the sample, roughly 15% were seen once. The data derive from a study of T cells in Graves' hyperthyroidism and ophthalmopathy. This CDR3 is 14 amino acids long. V was trimmed by 7 bases and J by 3 bases, leaving 16 bases between them. Per the germline V gene, CDR1 is SQVTM and CDR2 is ANQGSEA.

The sample was blood. This receptor was taken from a woman aged 25 to 45 with Graves' hyperthyroidism. The gene calls are TRBV29-1 and TRBJ1-5; TRBD1 is a possible D gene (5 bases). CDR3 loop: CSALGTAHNQPQHF. The CDR3, as DNA: TGCAGCGCCCTGGGGACGGCTCACAATCAGCCCCAGCATTTT.